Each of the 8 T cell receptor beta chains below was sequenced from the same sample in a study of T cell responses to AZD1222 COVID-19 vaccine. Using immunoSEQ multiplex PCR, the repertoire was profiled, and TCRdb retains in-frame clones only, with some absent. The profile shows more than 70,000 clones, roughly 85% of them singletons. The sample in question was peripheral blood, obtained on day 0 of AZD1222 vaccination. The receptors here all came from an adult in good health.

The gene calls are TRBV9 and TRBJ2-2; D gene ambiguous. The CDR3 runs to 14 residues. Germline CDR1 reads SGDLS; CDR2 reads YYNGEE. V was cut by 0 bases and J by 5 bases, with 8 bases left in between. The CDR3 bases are TGTGCCAGCAGCGTAGCATGGGGAACCGGGGAGCTGTTTTTT. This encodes CASSVAWGTGELFF. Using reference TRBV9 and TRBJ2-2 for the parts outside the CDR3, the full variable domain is DSGVTQTPKHLITATGQRVTLRCSPRSGDLSVYWYQQSLDQGLQFLIQYYNGEERAKGNILERFSAQQFPDLHSELNLSSLELGDSALYFCASSVAWGTGELFFGEGSRLTVL.

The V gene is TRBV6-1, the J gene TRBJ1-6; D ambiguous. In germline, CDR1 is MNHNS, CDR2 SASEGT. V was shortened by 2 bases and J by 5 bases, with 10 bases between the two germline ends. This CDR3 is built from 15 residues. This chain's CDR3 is CASSEFPGNNSPLHF. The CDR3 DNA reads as TGTGCCAGCAGTGAATTTCCGGGAAATAATTCACCCCTCCACTTT.

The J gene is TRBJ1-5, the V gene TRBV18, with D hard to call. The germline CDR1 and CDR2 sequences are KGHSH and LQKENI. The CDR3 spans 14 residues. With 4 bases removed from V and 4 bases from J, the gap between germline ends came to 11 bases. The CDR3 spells CASSQKVGNQPQHF. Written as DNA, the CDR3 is TGTGCCAGCTCACAGAAGGTGGGTAATCAGCCCCAGCATTTT.

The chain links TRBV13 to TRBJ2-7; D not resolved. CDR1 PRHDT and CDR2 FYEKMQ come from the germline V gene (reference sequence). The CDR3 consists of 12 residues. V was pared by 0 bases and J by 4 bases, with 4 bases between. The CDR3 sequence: CASSLGSYEQYF. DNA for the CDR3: TGTGCCAGCAGCTTAGGGTCGTACGAGCAGTACTTC.

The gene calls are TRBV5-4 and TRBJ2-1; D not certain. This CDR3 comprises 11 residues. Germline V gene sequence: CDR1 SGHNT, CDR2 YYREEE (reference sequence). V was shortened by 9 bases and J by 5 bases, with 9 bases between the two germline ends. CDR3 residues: CATNMNNEQFF. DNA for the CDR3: TGTGCCACCAACATGAACAATGAGCAGTTCTTC.

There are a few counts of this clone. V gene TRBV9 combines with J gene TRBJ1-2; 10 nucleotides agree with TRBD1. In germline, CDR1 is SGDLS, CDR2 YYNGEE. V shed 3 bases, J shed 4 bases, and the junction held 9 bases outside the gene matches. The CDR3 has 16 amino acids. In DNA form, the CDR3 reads TGTGCCAGCAGCGACCGGGGACAGGGGTGGGTCTATGGCTACACCTTC. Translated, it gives CASSDRGQGWVYGYTF.

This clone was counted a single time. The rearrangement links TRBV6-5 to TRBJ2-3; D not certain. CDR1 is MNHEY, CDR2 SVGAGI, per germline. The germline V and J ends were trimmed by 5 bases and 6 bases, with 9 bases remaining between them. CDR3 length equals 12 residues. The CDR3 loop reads CASSTHEDTQYF. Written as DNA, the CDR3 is TGTGCCAGCAGTACCCACGAGGATACGCAGTATTTT.

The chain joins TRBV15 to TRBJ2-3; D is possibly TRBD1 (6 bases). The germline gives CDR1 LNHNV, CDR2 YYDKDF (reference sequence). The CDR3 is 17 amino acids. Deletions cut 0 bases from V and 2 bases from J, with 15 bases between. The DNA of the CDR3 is TGTGCCACCAGCAGAGATGGGGGCCTGGTATTCACAGATACGCAGTATTTT. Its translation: CATSRDGGLVFTDTQYF.